This T cell receptor (beta chain) was sequenced during a study of shared clonotypes between healthy human individuals. Points from the study as a whole: Across a few donors, naive CD4 shared around 5.1%, naive CD8 more than 3%, memory CD4 roughly 2.2%, memory CD8 about 0.38%. Sequencing depth was expected to affect clonotype sharing among donors.

Germline CDR1 is SGDLS and CDR2 is YYNGEE. The V and J ends lost 7 bases and 0 bases respectively, with 11 bases between them. CDR3 length: 13 amino acids. Naive CD8 cells lacked CD45RO and underwent positive selection for CCR7, leaving out terminally differentiated effector memory CD45RA+ cells. Per the original methods: ImmunoSEQ sequences covered only the junction and lacked quality scores; filtering therefore differed. Sequencing was performed with immunoSEQ multiplex PCR; in TCRdb, only in-frame clones are kept and a portion is missing. V and J calls plus clone size are reproduced from that table; the DNA served to infer D and trimming. The data contain around 2,000,000 clones, 90% to 95% of them seen just once; the ten biggest clones take up roughly 1.7%. Turning to this clone: Its antigen is not identified.

The chain employs TRBV9 and TRBJ2-7; no firm D call. The sequence was obtained from a man between 18 and 29 years old in good health. Some clones in this sample may be carry-over from other donors' samples. Sample: naive CD8+ T cells from PBMCs. The CDR3, as DNA: TGTGCCAGCGGACCCCGGAGCTCCTACGAGCAGTACTTC. Protein product: CASGPRSSYEQYF.